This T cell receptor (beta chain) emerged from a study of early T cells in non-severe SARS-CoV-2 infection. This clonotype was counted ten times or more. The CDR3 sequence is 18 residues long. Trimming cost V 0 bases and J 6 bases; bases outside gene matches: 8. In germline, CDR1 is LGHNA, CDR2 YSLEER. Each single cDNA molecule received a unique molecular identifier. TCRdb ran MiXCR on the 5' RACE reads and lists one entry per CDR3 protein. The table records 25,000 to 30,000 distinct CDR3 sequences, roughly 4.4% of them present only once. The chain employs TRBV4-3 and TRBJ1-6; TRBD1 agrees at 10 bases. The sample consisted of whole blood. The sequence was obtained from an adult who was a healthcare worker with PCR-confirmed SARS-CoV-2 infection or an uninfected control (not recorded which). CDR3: CASSQDWVGTGVNSPLHF. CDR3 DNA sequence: TGCGCCAGCAGCCAAGATTGGGTCGGGACAGGGGTTAATTCACCCCTCCACTTT.